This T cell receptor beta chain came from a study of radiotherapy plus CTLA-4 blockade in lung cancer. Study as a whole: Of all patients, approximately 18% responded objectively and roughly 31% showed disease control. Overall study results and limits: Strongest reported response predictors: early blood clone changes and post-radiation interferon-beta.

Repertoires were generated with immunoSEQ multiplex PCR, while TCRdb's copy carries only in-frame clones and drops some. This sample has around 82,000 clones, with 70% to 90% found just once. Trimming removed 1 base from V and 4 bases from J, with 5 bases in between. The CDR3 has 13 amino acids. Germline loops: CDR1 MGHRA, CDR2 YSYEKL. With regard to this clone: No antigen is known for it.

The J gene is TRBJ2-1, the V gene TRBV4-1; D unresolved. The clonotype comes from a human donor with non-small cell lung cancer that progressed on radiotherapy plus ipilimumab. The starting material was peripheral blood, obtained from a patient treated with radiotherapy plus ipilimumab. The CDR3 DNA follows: TGCGCCAGCAGCCAAGCTCTGTACAATGAGCAGTTCTTC. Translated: CASSQALYNEQFF.